This entry lists 12 T cell receptor beta chains sequenced from one sample in a study of T cell responses to AZD1222 COVID-19 vaccine. Clones were sequenced by immunoSEQ multiplex PCR, and TCRdb holds only the in-frame ones, with some missing. The sample records under 150,000 clones, more than 85% being singletons. This material consisted of peripheral blood, taken on day 0 of AZD1222 vaccination. Receptors were obtained from an adult in good health.

The chain is built from TRBV21-1 and TRBJ1-6. TRBV21-1 is tagged as a pseudogene. The CDR3 sequence is 16 residues long. CDR3 protein: CASSGGGGRRNSPLHF. In nucleotides, the CDR3 is TGTGCCAGCAGCGGGGGAGGGGGTAGGCGTAATTCACCCCTCCACTTT.

V is TRBV3-1 (or the pseudogene TRBV3-2) and J is TRBJ2-7, with TRBD2 matching over 9 bases. The V gene's germline CDR1 is LGHDT and CDR2 YNNKEL (reference sequence). V dropped 4 bases and J dropped 1; count of bases not matched to a gene: 8. The CDR3 runs to 16 residues. The CDR3 coding sequence is TGTGCCAGCAGCCCTGCGGGTAGCGGGGGATCCTACGAGCAGTACTTC. It is translated as CASSPAGSGGSYEQYF.

The chain couples TRBV28 to TRBJ1-6; D gene uncertain. V lost 5 bases to trimming and J lost 7 bases, with 6 bases between them. CDR3 length: 12 amino acids. Germline CDR1 and CDR2: MDHEN and SYDVKM. The CDR3 sequence is CASSERNSPLHF. The DNA for the CDR3 is TGTGCCAGCAGTGAAAGGAATTCACCCCTCCACTTT.

The genes are TRBV5-1 and TRBJ2-7, with D maybe TRBD1 (8 bases). CDR1 is SGHRS, CDR2 YFSETQ, per germline. V dropped 0 bases and J dropped 3 bases, with 25 bases sitting between them. The CDR3 loop spans 19 amino acids. DNA for the CDR3: TGCGCCAGCAGCTTGGGGGTCGGGGGACAGGCGGGAGTTGTCTACGAGCAGTACTTC. It codes for CASSLGVGGQAGVVYEQYF.

V gene TRBV6-5 combines with J gene TRBJ1-2; D is ambiguous. The CDR3 is 14 amino acids. In germline, CDR1 is MNHEY, CDR2 SVGAGI. The ends were cut back, 0 bases at V and 6 bases at J, with 11 bases in the middle. The CDR3 bases are TGTGCCAGCAGTTACTCCGGGAGGGAGAATGGCTACACCTTC. The encoded protein is CASSYSGRENGYTF.

The chain employs TRBV21-1 and TRBJ1-1. TRBV21-1 is a known pseudogene. The CDR3 runs 9 residues. The CDR3 here is CASVIGAFF. In DNA, the CDR3 is TGTGCCAGCGTAATAGGGGCTTTCTTT.

The chain recombines TRBV4-1 with TRBJ1-3; TRBD1 agrees at 7 bases. The germline V gene encodes CDR1 MGHRA and CDR2 YSYEKL. V gave up 1 base and J gave up 3 bases; unmatched junction bases: 6. This CDR3 is 16 amino acids long. CDR3 amino acids: CASSQGDSSIGNTIYF. The CDR3 bases are TGCGCCAGCAGCCAAGGGGACAGCAGTATTGGAAACACCATATATTTT.

The genes are TRBV6-6 and TRBJ2-1; 8 bases line up with TRBD1. V lost 6 bases to trimming and J lost 6 bases; unmatched junction nucleotides: 7. The CDR3 length is 14 residues. The germline V gene has CDR1 MNHNY and CDR2 SVGAGI (reference sequence). CDR3 DNA: TGTGCCAGCAGCCTCGGGACAGGATCCAATGAGCAGTTCTTC. It encodes CASSLGTGSNEQFF.

This rearrangement joins TRBV2 to TRBJ1-2; TRBD1 matches at 7 bases. The CDR3 contains 15 residues. The V segment lost 6 bases and the J segment 7 bases; nucleotides outside the gene matches: 14. Germline V gene data show CDR1 as SNHLY and CDR2 as FYNNEI. The CDR3 DNA reads as TGTGCCAGCAGCGGAGGGGGCGCTGTCTCTTCTGGCTACACCTTC. Its translation: CASSGGGAVSSGYTF.

The gene calls are TRBV4-1 and TRBJ1-3, with D unresolved. Looked up from germline, CDR1 is MGHRA and CDR2 is YSYEKL. The CDR3 length is 15 residues. Trimming left V 1 base short and J 0 bases short, with 7 bases between. For the CDR3, the DNA is TGCGCCAGCAGCCAAGGGCCATTCTCTGGAAACACCATATATTTT. Its protein product is CASSQGPFSGNTIYF.

V is TRBV27 and J is TRBJ1-1, with unresolved D. Germline V CDR1 and CDR2: MNHEY, SMNVEV (reference sequence). The V and J ends lost 9 bases and 2 bases respectively, with 13 bases between them. CDR3 length: 13 amino acids. CDR3: CASKVIANTEAFF. As DNA, the CDR3 is TGTGCCAGTAAAGTCATAGCCAACACTGAAGCTTTCTTT.

V usage is TRBV5-1 and J usage is TRBJ2-7; D gene unclear. This CDR3 has 14 amino acids. Germline CDR1 is SGHRS and CDR2 is YFSETQ. V lost 3 bases and J lost 1, with 11 bases in between. CDR3 bases: TGCGCCAGCAGCTCCCTCCTAGGATCCTACGAGCAGTACTTC. Protein product: CASSSLLGSYEQYF.